Listed here are 9 T cell receptor beta chains from one sample, sequenced in a study of cytomegalovirus exposure and HLA in healthy donors. Vbeta (60) and Jbeta (13) primers were used in the PCR. The data were produced by immunoSEQ multiplex PCR, yet TCRdb's version contains in-frame clones alone and is incomplete. The sample lists over 150,000 clones, about 81% occurring once. Material: PBMCs. The receptor source for this set is a girl aged 10 to 17 in good health and CMV-seropositive.

The chain combines TRBV6-1 with TRBJ1-5; the D gene is possibly TRBD1 (5 bases). The CDR3 is made up of 15 amino acids. Germline lookup yields CDR1 MNHNS and CDR2 SASEGT. Trimming cost V 7 bases and J 0 bases, with 13 bases left between them. DNA of the CDR3: TGTGCCAGCACCGACAGATACTATAGCAATCAGCCCCAGCATTTT. Translating gives CASTDRYYSNQPQHF.

This clone appeared once. This chain uses TRBV6-6 with TRBJ2-5, with D possibly TRBD1 on 6 matching bases. This CDR3 spans 14 amino acids. Deletions cut 5 bases from V and 4 bases from J, with 14 bases between. Looked up from germline, CDR1 is MNHNY and CDR2 is SVGAGI (reference sequence). As DNA, the CDR3 is TGTGCCAGCAGTGACACAGGGTCCGGAGAGACCCAGTACTTC. Its translation is CASSDTGSGETQYF.

The V call is TRBV5-6, the J call TRBJ2-2, with 12 nucleotides matching TRBD1. CDR3 length: 16 amino acids. CDR1 is SGHDT, CDR2 YYEEEE, per germline. V dropped 0 bases and J dropped 4; count of bases not matched to a gene: 1. In DNA, the CDR3 is TGTGCCAGCAGCTTGGGGGACAGGGGGCGCACCGGGGAGCTGTTTTTT. It yields the protein CASSLGDRGRTGELFF.

This sequence joins TRBV11-2 and TRBJ1-2, with unresolved D. The germline gives CDR1 SGHAT, CDR2 FQNNGV. The CDR3 covers 13 residues. Trimming removed 5 bases at V and 4 bases at J, with 11 bases between. The CDR3 sequence is CASSLGKGYGYTF. Written as DNA, the CDR3 is TGTGCCAGCAGCCTCGGGAAGGGCTATGGCTACACCTTC.

V gene TRBV5-6 combines with J gene TRBJ1-1; 7 nucleotides line up with TRBD1. Germline-derived CDR1 and CDR2 are SGHDT and YYEEEE. Germline trimming cut 2 bases from V and 4 bases from J; bases unmatched to any gene: 2. The CDR3 runs to 13 residues. The CDR3 nucleotides are TGTGCCAGCAGCTTCAGGGGGACCACTGAAGCTTTCTTT. It is translated as CASSFRGTTEAFF.

The J gene is TRBJ1-2, the V gene TRBV7-9, with 8 bases that match TRBD1. The germline V gene has CDR1 SEHNR and CDR2 FQNEAQ (reference sequence). The CDR3 consists of 13 residues. Losses at the gene ends were 11 bases for V and 0 bases for J; bases not matched to a gene: 5. The CDR3: CAASDRANYGYTF. The CDR3 DNA reads as TGTGCCGCCTCGGACAGGGCTAACTATGGCTACACCTTC.

This sequence joins TRBV6-5 and TRBJ1-4; D gene unclear. Trimming removed 9 bases from V and 4 bases from J, with 9 bases in between. The CDR3 has 12 residues. From germline, CDR1 is MNHEY and CDR2 SVGAGI. This chain's CDR3 is CASRGDNEKLFF. CDR3 nucleotides: TGTGCCAGTCGAGGAGATAATGAAAAACTGTTTTTT.

This clone was detected only a few times. The chain is built from TRBV25-1 and TRBJ2-1, with D perhaps matching TRBD2 (5 bases). V lost 2 bases and J lost 7, with 15 bases in between. From germline, CDR1 is MGHDK and CDR2 SYGVNS. The CDR3 length is 15 residues. The CDR3 nucleotides are TGTGCCAGCAGTGAAGCCACGACCGGGAAGAATGAGCAGTTCTTC. It specifies CASSEATTGKNEQFF.

This chain connects TRBV28 to TRBJ1-5, with 7 bases lining up with TRBD1. This CDR3 comprises 14 residues. V lost 5 bases to trimming and J lost 4 bases; unmatched junction nucleotides: 5. Germline V CDR1 and CDR2: MDHEN, SYDVKM. The CDR3 sequence is CASSDRERNQPQHF. Here the CDR3 DNA reads TGTGCCAGCAGTGACAGGGAAAGAAATCAGCCCCAGCATTTT.